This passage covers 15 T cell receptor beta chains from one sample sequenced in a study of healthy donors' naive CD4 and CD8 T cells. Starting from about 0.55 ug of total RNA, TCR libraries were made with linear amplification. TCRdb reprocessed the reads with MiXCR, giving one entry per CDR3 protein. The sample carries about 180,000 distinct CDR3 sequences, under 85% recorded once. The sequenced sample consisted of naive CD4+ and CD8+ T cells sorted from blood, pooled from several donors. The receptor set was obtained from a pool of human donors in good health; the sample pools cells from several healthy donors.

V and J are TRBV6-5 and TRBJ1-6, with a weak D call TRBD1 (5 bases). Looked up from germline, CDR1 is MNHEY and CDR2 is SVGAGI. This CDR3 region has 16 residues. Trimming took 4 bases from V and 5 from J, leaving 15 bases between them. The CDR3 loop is CASSSVKRGNNSPLHF. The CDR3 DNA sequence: TGTGCCAGCAGTTCGGTCAAAAGGGGAAATAATTCACCCCTCCACTTT.

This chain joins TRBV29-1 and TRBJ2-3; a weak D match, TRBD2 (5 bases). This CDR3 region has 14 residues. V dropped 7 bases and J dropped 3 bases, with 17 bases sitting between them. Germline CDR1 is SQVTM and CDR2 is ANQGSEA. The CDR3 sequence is CSGSDPAGTDTQYF. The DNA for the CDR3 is TGCAGCGGATCCGACCCGGCGGGTACAGATACGCAGTATTTT.

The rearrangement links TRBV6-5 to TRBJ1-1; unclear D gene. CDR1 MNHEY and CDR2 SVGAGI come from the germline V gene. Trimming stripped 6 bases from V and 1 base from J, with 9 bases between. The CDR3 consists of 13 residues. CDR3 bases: TGTGCCAGCAGAGACCCGTCGAACACTGAAGCTTTCTTT. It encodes CASRDPSNTEAFF.

The CDR3 loop reads CSVPDDRAYEKLFF. In nucleotides, the CDR3 is TGCAGCGTACCGGACGACAGAGCATATGAAAAACTGTTTTTT. This sequence joins TRBV29-1 and TRBJ1-4, with D maybe TRBD1 (5 bases). Germline CDR1 reads SQVTM; CDR2 reads ANQGSEA. This CDR3 contains 14 residues. Between the trimmed V and J ends, which lost 6 bases and 6 bases, there was a span of 17 bases.

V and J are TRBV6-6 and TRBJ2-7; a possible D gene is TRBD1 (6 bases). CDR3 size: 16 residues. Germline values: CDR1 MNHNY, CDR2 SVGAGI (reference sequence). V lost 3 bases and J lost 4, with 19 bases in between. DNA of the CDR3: TGTGCCAGCAGTTATGGGGGCAGCCAGCCTACGTACGAGCAGTACTTC. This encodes CASSYGGSQPTYEQYF.

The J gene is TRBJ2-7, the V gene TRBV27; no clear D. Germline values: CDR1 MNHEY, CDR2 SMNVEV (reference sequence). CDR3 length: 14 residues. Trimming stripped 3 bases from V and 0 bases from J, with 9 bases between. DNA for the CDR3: TGTGCCAGCAGTTTTACCGGGCCCTCCTACGAGCAGTACTTC. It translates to CASSFTGPSYEQYF.

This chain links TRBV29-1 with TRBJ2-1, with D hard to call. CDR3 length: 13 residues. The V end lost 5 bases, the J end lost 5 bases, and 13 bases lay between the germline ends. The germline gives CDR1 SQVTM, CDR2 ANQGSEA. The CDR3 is CSVHPTANNEQFF. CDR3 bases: TGCAGCGTTCACCCGACGGCTAACAATGAGCAGTTCTTC.

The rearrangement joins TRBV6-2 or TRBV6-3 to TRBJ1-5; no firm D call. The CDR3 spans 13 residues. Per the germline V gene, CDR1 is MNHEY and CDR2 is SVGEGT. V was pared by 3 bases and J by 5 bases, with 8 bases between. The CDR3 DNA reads TGTGCCAGCAGTTATAACAGCTATCAGCCCCAGCATTTT. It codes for CASSYNSYQPQHF.

CDR3 sequence: CASKGTGTYEQYF. The CDR3 bases are TGTGCCAGTAAAGGAACAGGGACCTACGAGCAGTACTTC. The chain combines TRBV6-6 with TRBJ2-7; TRBD1 is a possible D gene (6 bases). This CDR3 has 13 residues. Per germline, CDR1 MNHNY and CDR2 SVGAGI (reference sequence). V was trimmed by 9 bases and J by 2 bases, leaving 14 bases between them.

Here the CDR3 reads CSVLTRDSTDTQYF. For the CDR3, the DNA is TGCAGCGTCCTAACGCGGGACAGCACAGATACGCAGTATTTT. The chain joins TRBV29-1 to TRBJ2-3, with D possibly TRBD2 on 6 matching bases. The CDR3 is made up of 14 amino acids. From germline, CDR1 is SQVTM and CDR2 ANQGSEA. V was shortened by 6 bases and J by 0 bases, with 13 bases between the two germline ends.

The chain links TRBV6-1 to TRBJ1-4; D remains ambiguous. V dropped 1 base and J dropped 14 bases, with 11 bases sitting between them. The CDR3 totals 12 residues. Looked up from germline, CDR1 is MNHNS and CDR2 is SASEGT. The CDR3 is CASSEVRRKLFF. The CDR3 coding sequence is TGTGCCAGCAGTGAAGTTCGAAGAAAGCTGTTTTTT.

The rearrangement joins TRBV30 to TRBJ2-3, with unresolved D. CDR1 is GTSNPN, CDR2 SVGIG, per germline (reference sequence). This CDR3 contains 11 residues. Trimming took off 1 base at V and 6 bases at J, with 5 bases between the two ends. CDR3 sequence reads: CAWSALDTQYF. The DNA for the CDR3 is TGTGCCTGGAGTGCCCTGGATACGCAGTATTTT. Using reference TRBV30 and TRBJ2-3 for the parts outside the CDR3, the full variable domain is SQTIHQWPATLVQPVGSPLSLECTVEGTSNPNLYWYRQAAGRGLQLLFYSVGIGQISSEVPQNLSASRPQDRQFILSSKKLLLSDSGFYLCAWSALDTQYFGPGTRLTVL.

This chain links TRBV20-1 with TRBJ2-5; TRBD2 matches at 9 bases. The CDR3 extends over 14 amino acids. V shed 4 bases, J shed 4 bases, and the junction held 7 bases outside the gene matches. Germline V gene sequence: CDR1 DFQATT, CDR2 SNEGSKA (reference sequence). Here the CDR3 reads CSAITGLASETQYF. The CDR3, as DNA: TGCAGTGCTATAACGGGACTAGCATCAGAGACCCAGTACTTC.

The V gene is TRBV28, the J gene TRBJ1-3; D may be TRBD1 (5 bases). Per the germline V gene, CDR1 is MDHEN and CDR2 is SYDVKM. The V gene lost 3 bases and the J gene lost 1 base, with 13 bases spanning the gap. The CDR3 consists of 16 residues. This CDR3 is CASSFLQEASGNTIYF. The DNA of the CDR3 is TGTGCCAGCAGTTTTTTACAGGAGGCTTCTGGAAACACCATATATTTT.

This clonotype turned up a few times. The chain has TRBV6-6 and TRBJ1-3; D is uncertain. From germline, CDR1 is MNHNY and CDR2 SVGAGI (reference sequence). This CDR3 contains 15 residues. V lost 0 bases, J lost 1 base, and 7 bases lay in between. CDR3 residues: CASSYSSESGNTIYF. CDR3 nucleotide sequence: TGTGCCAGCAGTTACTCGAGTGAGTCTGGAAACACCATATATTTT.